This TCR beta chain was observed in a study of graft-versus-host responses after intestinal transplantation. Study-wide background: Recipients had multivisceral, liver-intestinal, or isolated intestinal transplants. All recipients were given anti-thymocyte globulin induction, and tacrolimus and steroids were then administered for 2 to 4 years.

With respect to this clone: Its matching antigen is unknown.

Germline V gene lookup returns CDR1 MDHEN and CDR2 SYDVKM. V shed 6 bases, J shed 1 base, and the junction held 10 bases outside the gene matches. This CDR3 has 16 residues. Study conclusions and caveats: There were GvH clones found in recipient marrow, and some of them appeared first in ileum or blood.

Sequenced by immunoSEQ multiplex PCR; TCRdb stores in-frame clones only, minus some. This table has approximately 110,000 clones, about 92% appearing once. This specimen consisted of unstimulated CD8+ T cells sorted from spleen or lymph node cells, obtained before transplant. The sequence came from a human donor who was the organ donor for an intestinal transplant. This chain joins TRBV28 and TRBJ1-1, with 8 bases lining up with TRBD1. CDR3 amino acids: CASSQNRGGKNTEAFF. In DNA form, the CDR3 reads TGTGCCAGCAGCCAGAACAGGGGGGGAAAGAACACTGAAGCTTTCTTT.